The entry that follows covers one T cell receptor (beta chain) sequence. This record belongs to a study of blood T cell repertoires in COVID-19. Study overall: Sites in the United States, Italy and Spain provided acute and convalescent COVID-19 samples. Nucleic acid was either cDNA or gDNA, and it came from T cells, B-cell-depleted T cells, or PBMCs.

Assay: immunoSEQ multiplex PCR; the TCRdb copy retains only in-frame clones and omits some. This sample carries fewer than 250,000 clones, about 91% of them seen once, and the ten largest clones take about 15%. Cohorts were assigned according to the clinical history that participants reported. The germline CDR1 and CDR2 sequences are MDHEN and SYDVKM. V lost 6 bases and J lost 1, with 18 bases in between. The CDR3 runs 16 residues. Input material: PBMCs or T cells enriched from blood (not recorded which). The sequence derives from a woman between 50 and 59 years old with acute COVID-19. This chain links TRBV28 with TRBJ1-2; D is uncertain. The CDR3: CASRPLATSFNYGYTF. The CDR3 DNA reads as TGTGCCAGCAGGCCCCTTGCTACCTCTTTTAACTATGGCTACACCTTC.